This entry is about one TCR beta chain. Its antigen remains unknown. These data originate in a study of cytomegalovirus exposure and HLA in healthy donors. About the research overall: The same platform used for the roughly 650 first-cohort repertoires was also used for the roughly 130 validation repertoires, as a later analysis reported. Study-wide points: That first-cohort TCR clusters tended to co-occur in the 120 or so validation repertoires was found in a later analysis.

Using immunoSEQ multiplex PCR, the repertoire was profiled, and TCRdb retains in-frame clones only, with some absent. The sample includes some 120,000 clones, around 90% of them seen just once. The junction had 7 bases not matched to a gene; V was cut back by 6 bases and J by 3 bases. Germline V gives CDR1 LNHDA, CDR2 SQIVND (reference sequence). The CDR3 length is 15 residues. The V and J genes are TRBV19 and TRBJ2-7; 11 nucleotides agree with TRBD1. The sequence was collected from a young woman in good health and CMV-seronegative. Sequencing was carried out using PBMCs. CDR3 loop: CASSAGQGAFYEQYF. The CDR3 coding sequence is TGTGCCAGTAGCGCTGGACAGGGGGCTTTCTACGAGCAGTACTTC.